Listed below are T cell receptor beta chains from one sample, sequenced in a study of blood T cells in healthy people across ages. TCRdb reprocessed the 5' RACE reads via MiXCR and lists one record per CDR3 protein. The table includes some 1.5 million distinct CDR3 sequences, 35% to 45% detected once. Specimen: blood. Source of these receptors: a young woman in good health. CDR3s include the opening cysteine and the closing phenylalanine or tryptophan. D genes are given only for firm matches. The listing skips clone size in some rows; elsewhere it reads once, few, many or a size class.

len: 11; abundance: NA; j_gene: TRBJ2-5; d_gene: NA; v_gene: TRBV12-3/TRBV12-4; CDR3nt: TGTGCCAGCACCCCCAGGAATGAGCAGTACTTC; CDR3aa: CASTPRNEQYF
len: 14; abundance: many; j_gene: TRBJ1-2; d_gene: NA; v_gene: TRBV30; CDR3nt: TGTGCCTGGAGTGTACAGGGTGGGGTGTATGGCTACACCTTC; CDR3aa: CAWSVQGGVYGYTF
len: 15; abundance: NA; j_gene: TRBJ1-4; d_gene: NA; v_gene: TRBV29-1; CDR3nt: TGCAGCGTGCTGGAAGCGGGACTTCGAAATGAAAAACTGTTTTTT; CDR3aa: CSVLEAGLRNEKLFF
len: 13; abundance: few; j_gene: TRBJ2-1; d_gene: NA; v_gene: TRBV20-1; CDR3nt: TGCAGTGCTATCGGCAGGGCGTACAATGAGCAGTTCTTC; CDR3aa: CSAIGRAYNEQFF
len: 15; abundance: NA; j_gene: TRBJ1-1; d_gene: NA; v_gene: TRBV18; CDR3nt: TGTGCCAGCTCACCCTCGTCCACAGGGAACACTGAAGCTTTCTTT; CDR3aa: CASSPSSTGNTEAFF
len: 20; abundance: NA; j_gene: TRBJ2-4; d_gene: TRBD1; v_gene: TRBV29-1; CDR3nt: TGCAGCGCTGAATTGACTCCGGGACAGGGGAACATTGAGGTCAAAAACATTCAGTACTTC; CDR3aa: CSAELTPGQGNIEVKNIQYF
len: 13; abundance: few; j_gene: TRBJ1-1; d_gene: NA; v_gene: TRBV6-5; CDR3nt: TGTGCCAGCAGTTACTCGGGTGTCACTGAAGCTTTCTTT; CDR3aa: CASSYSGVTEAFF
len: 14; abundance: NA; j_gene: TRBJ1-5; d_gene: NA; v_gene: TRBV6-6; CDR3nt: TGTGCCAGCAGCTACAGGGCCGATGATCAGCCCCAGCATTTT; CDR3aa: CASSYRADDQPQHF
len: 14; abundance: NA; j_gene: TRBJ1-2; d_gene: TRBD1; v_gene: TRBV11-1; CDR3nt: TGTGCCAGCAGCCAAGGACAGGGGTTCTATGGCTACACCTTC; CDR3aa: CASSQGQGFYGYTF
len: 12; abundance: NA; j_gene: TRBJ2-1; d_gene: NA; v_gene: TRBV30; CDR3nt: TGTGCCTGGAGCGGCGGCATCAATGAGCAGTTCTTC; CDR3aa: CAWSGGINEQFF
len: 15; abundance: many; j_gene: TRBJ2-6; d_gene: NA; v_gene: TRBV12-3/TRBV12-4; CDR3nt: TGTGCCAGCAGTTTATATAGCTCTGGGGCCAACGTCCTGACTTTC; CDR3aa: CASSLYSSGANVLTF
len: 13; abundance: few; j_gene: TRBJ2-3; d_gene: NA; v_gene: TRBV7-2; CDR3nt: TGTGCCAGCAGCGCCGACAGGTTCAACACGCAGTATTTT; CDR3aa: CASSADRFNTQYF
len: 16; abundance: few; j_gene: TRBJ1-2; d_gene: NA; v_gene: TRBV9; CDR3nt: TGTGCCAGCAGCCACTCCACAGGTTCTCGTAACTATGGCTACACCTTC; CDR3aa: CASSHSTGSRNYGYTF
len: 12; abundance: NA; j_gene: TRBJ1-2; d_gene: NA; v_gene: TRBV7-9; CDR3nt: TGTGCCAGCAGCTTAGACCTTTATGGCTACACCTTC; CDR3aa: CASSLDLYGYTF
len: 16; abundance: NA; j_gene: TRBJ1-5; d_gene: TRBD1; v_gene: TRBV28; CDR3nt: TGTGCCAGCAGTCCCCTCCGGGACAGGGACAGATTGGCCCAGCATTTT; CDR3aa: CASSPLRDRDRLAQHF
len: 19; abundance: NA; j_gene: TRBJ1-6; d_gene: NA; v_gene: TRBV7-8; CDR3nt: TGTGCCAGCAGCTTAGTCTTGTCCCCAGTGAGCTCCTATAATTCACCCCTCCACTTT; CDR3aa: CASSLVLSPVSSYNSPLHF
len: 18; abundance: NA; j_gene: TRBJ1-1; d_gene: TRBD1; v_gene: TRBV7-9; CDR3nt: TGTGCCAGCAGCTTAGAAGTCAGGGGGGCGAGGGCGAACACTGAAGCTTTCTTT; CDR3aa: CASSLEVRGARANTEAFF
len: 15; abundance: NA; j_gene: TRBJ1-2; d_gene: NA; v_gene: TRBV29-1; CDR3nt: TGCAGCGCCCACGGAAGCACCTCTCTGGGGCAAGGCTACACCTTC; CDR3aa: CSAHGSTSLGQGYTF
len: 13; abundance: many; j_gene: TRBJ2-7; d_gene: NA; v_gene: TRBV4-2; CDR3nt: TGTGCCAGCAGCCAAGACGGATTGTACGAGCAGTACTTC; CDR3aa: CASSQDGLYEQYF
len: 15; abundance: NA; j_gene: TRBJ2-5; d_gene: NA; v_gene: TRBV4-1; CDR3nt: TGCGCCAGCAGCCAAGCGGGAGTGGGCTACAATGAGCAGTACTTC; CDR3aa: CASSQAGVGYNEQYF
len: 15; abundance: many; j_gene: TRBJ2-1; d_gene: TRBD1; v_gene: TRBV14; CDR3nt: TGTGCCAGCAGCCCTGACAGGGGTTTAGTCAATGAGCAGTTCTTC; CDR3aa: CASSPDRGLVNEQFF
len: 17; abundance: NA; j_gene: TRBJ2-7; d_gene: TRBD1; v_gene: TRBV10-3; CDR3nt: TGTGCCATCAGTGACCCCCTAGGACAGGGGACGCTGGGTGAGCAGTACTTC; CDR3aa: CAISDPLGQGTLGEQYF
len: 14; abundance: few; j_gene: TRBJ2-3; d_gene: TRBD2; v_gene: TRBV20-1; CDR3nt: TGCAGTGTCCGTAACGGGAGGGGAACAGATACGCAGTATTTT; CDR3aa: CSVRNGRGTDTQYF
len: 12; abundance: many; j_gene: TRBJ2-7; d_gene: NA; v_gene: TRBV20-1; CDR3nt: TGCAGTGCTAGAGGAAGCTCCTACGAGCAGTACTTC; CDR3aa: CSARGSSYEQYF
len: 14; abundance: NA; j_gene: TRBJ2-7; d_gene: NA; v_gene: TRBV3-1; CDR3nt: TGTGCCAGCAGCCAAGACGTAGACCATTACGAGCAGTACTTC; CDR3aa: CASSQDVDHYEQYF
len: 20; abundance: NA; j_gene: TRBJ2-1; d_gene: TRBD2; v_gene: TRBV12-3/TRBV12-4; CDR3nt: TGTGCCAGCAGTTTAACGTATGGGGGTAGCGGGAGGAGCTCCTACAATGAGCAGTTCTTC; CDR3aa: CASSLTYGGSGRSSYNEQFF
len: 15; abundance: NA; j_gene: TRBJ2-1; d_gene: NA; v_gene: TRBV7-3; CDR3nt: TGTGCCAGCAGCTTAACAGCGGTCTCCTACAATGAGCAGTTCTTC; CDR3aa: CASSLTAVSYNEQFF
len: 12; abundance: NA; j_gene: TRBJ2-5; d_gene: NA; v_gene: TRBV28; CDR3nt: TGTGCCACCATTTCCAGCAGAGAGACCCAGTACTTC; CDR3aa: CATISSRETQYF
len: 15; abundance: NA; j_gene: TRBJ2-7; d_gene: TRBD2; v_gene: TRBV20-1; CDR3nt: TGCAGTGCGCGGGGCGGGGGATACGACCTCTACGAGCAGTACTTC; CDR3aa: CSARGGGYDLYEQYF
len: 14; abundance: few; j_gene: TRBJ2-3; d_gene: NA; v_gene: TRBV12-3/TRBV12-4; CDR3nt: TGTGCCAGCAATCCGGTGGGAGGCACAGATACGCAGTATTTT; CDR3aa: CASNPVGGTDTQYF
len: 15; abundance: few; j_gene: TRBJ2-3; d_gene: TRBD2; v_gene: TRBV18; CDR3nt: TGTGCCAGCTCACTATATCAGCGGGAGGCAGATACGCAGTATTTT; CDR3aa: CASSLYQREADTQYF
len: 12; abundance: NA; j_gene: TRBJ2-5; d_gene: NA; v_gene: TRBV30; CDR3nt: TGTGCCGGGTCCAGAGTGGGAGAGACCCAGTACTTC; CDR3aa: CAGSRVGETQYF
len: 14; abundance: NA; j_gene: TRBJ2-7; d_gene: TRBD1; v_gene: TRBV27; CDR3nt: TGTGCCAGCAGTGGGAGAGGGGGCGTCAACGAGCAGTACTTC; CDR3aa: CASSGRGGVNEQYF
len: 16; abundance: few; j_gene: TRBJ1-1; d_gene: TRBD1; v_gene: TRBV7-6; CDR3nt: TGTGCCAGCAGCTCCTCCCTGACAGGGGGCTCAGGTGAAGCTTTCTTT; CDR3aa: CASSSSLTGGSGEAFF
len: 14; abundance: NA; j_gene: TRBJ1-6; d_gene: NA; v_gene: TRBV7-2; CDR3nt: TGTGCCAGCAGCTCCGGACAGTTTAATTCACCCCTCCACTTT; CDR3aa: CASSSGQFNSPLHF
len: 14; abundance: few; j_gene: TRBJ2-5; d_gene: NA; v_gene: TRBV27; CDR3nt: TGTGCCAGCAGCAAATCTAGCGTCCAAGAGACCCAGTACTTC; CDR3aa: CASSKSSVQETQYF
len: 17; abundance: few; j_gene: TRBJ2-3; d_gene: TRBD2; v_gene: TRBV29-1; CDR3nt: TGCAGCGTTGAAAGGACTAGCGGGAGTTCAAGCACAGATACGCAGTATTTT; CDR3aa: CSVERTSGSSSTDTQYF
len: 15; abundance: few; j_gene: TRBJ1-6; d_gene: NA; v_gene: TRBV20-1; CDR3nt: TGCAGTGCTAGATCCGGTTTGTGGGATAATTCACCCCTCCACTTT; CDR3aa: CSARSGLWDNSPLHF
len: 15; abundance: once; j_gene: TRBJ2-7; d_gene: TRBD2; v_gene: TRBV9; CDR3nt: TGTGCCAGCAGCTCGACTAGCGGGAAACCCTACGAGCAGTACTTC; CDR3aa: CASSSTSGKPYEQYF
len: 15; abundance: few; j_gene: TRBJ1-2; d_gene: NA; v_gene: TRBV7-2; CDR3nt: TGTGCCAGCAGCTTAGGGGCGGGACGGGTTTATGGCTACACCTTC; CDR3aa: CASSLGAGRVYGYTF
len: 17; abundance: NA; j_gene: TRBJ2-3; d_gene: TRBD2; v_gene: TRBV4-3; CDR3nt: TGCGCCAGCAGCCAAGCGGGGGGGCTGATGTTGGCAGATACGCAGTATTTT; CDR3aa: CASSQAGGLMLADTQYF
len: 22; abundance: NA; j_gene: TRBJ2-1; d_gene: TRBD2; v_gene: TRBV6-2/TRBV6-3; CDR3nt: TGTGCCAGCAGTTACTCGACTCTTCCGAGACTAGCGGGAGAGGTTAGCTACAATGAGCAGTTCTTC; CDR3aa: CASSYSTLPRLAGEVSYNEQFF
len: 15; abundance: NA; j_gene: TRBJ1-4; d_gene: TRBD1; v_gene: TRBV12-3/TRBV12-4; CDR3nt: TGTGCCAGCAATCCAGGGGACAGGCGGAATGAAAAACTGTTTTTT; CDR3aa: CASNPGDRRNEKLFF
len: 16; abundance: few; j_gene: TRBJ1-1; d_gene: NA; v_gene: TRBV6-2/TRBV6-3; CDR3nt: TGTGCCAGCAGTTACTCGAGAGTCGGACCGTACACTGAAGCTTTCTTT; CDR3aa: CASSYSRVGPYTEAFF
len: 12; abundance: NA; j_gene: TRBJ2-3; d_gene: NA; v_gene: TRBV29-1; CDR3nt: TGCAGCGTTGAAACTAGCACAGATACGCAGTATTTT; CDR3aa: CSVETSTDTQYF
len: 15; abundance: NA; j_gene: TRBJ2-5; d_gene: NA; v_gene: TRBV11-2; CDR3nt: TGTGCCAGCAGCACAACCCCTTGGGTCGAGGAGACCCAGTACTTC; CDR3aa: CASSTTPWVEETQYF
len: 15; abundance: NA; j_gene: TRBJ1-2; d_gene: TRBD1; v_gene: TRBV14; CDR3nt: TGTGCCAGCAGCCCCCGGGGGACAGGACTCTATGGCTACACCTTC; CDR3aa: CASSPRGTGLYGYTF
len: 15; abundance: NA; j_gene: TRBJ2-2; d_gene: NA; v_gene: TRBV6-2/TRBV6-3; CDR3nt: TGTGCCACCCGCCGGGGGCAGGAAAACACCGGGGAGCTGTTTTTT; CDR3aa: CATRRGQENTGELFF
len: 15; abundance: NA; j_gene: TRBJ1-1; d_gene: NA; v_gene: TRBV10-3; CDR3nt: TGTGCCATCACCGATTATATGGACGGGAGCACTGAAGCTTTCTTT; CDR3aa: CAITDYMDGSTEAFF
len: 15; abundance: NA; j_gene: TRBJ2-1; d_gene: TRBD2; v_gene: TRBV7-2; CDR3nt: TGTGCCAGCACCCCTAGCGGGGGGCCCCACAATGAGCAGTTCTTC; CDR3aa: CASTPSGGPHNEQFF